The 2 T cell receptor beta chains given below trace back to one sample, sequenced in a study of shared clonotypes between healthy human individuals. Repertoires were generated with immunoSEQ multiplex PCR, while TCRdb's copy carries only in-frame clones and drops some. This sample has about 2 million clones, with roughly 94% found just once. It was CD45RO-negative cells, positively selected for CCR7, that made up naive CD8 cells, with terminally differentiated effector memory CD45RA+ cells excluded. The source material was naive CD8+ T cells sorted from blood. These TCRs come from a man aged 18 to 29 in good health.

CDR3 sequence: CAIRESSPDTQYF. The CDR3 coding sequence is TGTGCCATCAGAGAGAGCTCCCCAGATACGCAGTATTTT. The chain combines TRBV10-3 with TRBJ2-3; no definite D call. The CDR3 spans 13 residues. Trimming left V 6 bases short and J 4 bases short, with 11 bases between. Germline CDR1 reads ENHRY; CDR2 reads SYGVKD.

The chain couples TRBV27 to TRBJ2-3, with 10 bases that match TRBD2. Unmatched junction bases numbered 6, after V lost 4 bases and J lost 2 bases. Per germline, CDR1 MNHEY and CDR2 SMNVEV (reference sequence). This CDR3 is built from 16 residues. The CDR3 DNA sequence: TGTGCCAGCAGTTCTCTAGCGGGGGACCTCACAGATACGCAGTATTTT. Protein sequence: CASSSLAGDLTDTQYF.